A selection of T cell receptor beta chains follows, all from one sample in a study of identical twins. A single record per CDR3 protein comes from TCRdb applying MiXCR to the 5' RACE reads. The sample includes a few hundred thousand distinct CDR3 sequences, around 15% of them seen just once. This same sample was also part of a study on yellow fever vaccine responses in identical twins.

The sample comprised CD4+ T cells sorted from blood. The receptors stem from a woman aged 18-29 years in good health. CDR3s include the opening cysteine and the closing phenylalanine or tryptophan. D genes are given only for firm matches. Clone size, where shown, is once, few, many, or a class for clones that have expanded.

J,size,V,D,CDR3,DNA
TRBJ2-1,few,TRBV24-1,TRBD2,CATSDLTSGSPSYNEQFF,TGTGCCACCAGTGATTTGACTAGCGGGAGCCCTTCCTACAATGAGCAGTTCTTC
TRBJ1-1,.,TRBV7-8,.,CASSPVGVGGGEAFF,TGTGCCAGCAGCCCAGTAGGGGTGGGAGGGGGTGAAGCTTTCTTT
TRBJ2-7,many,TRBV7-8,.,CASSQLGISYEQYF,TGTGCCAGCAGCCAACTGGGTATCTCCTACGAGCAGTACTTC
TRBJ1-2,few,TRBV24-1,.,CATSEPRGTLSSYTF,TGTGCCACCAGTGAACCGAGGGGGACACTTAGCAGCTACACCTTC
TRBJ1-4,once,TRBV7-7,.,CASSAGTLSNEKLFF,TGTGCCAGCAGCGCGGGGACGCTTAGTAATGAAAAACTGTTTTTT
TRBJ2-5,few,TRBV5-1,.,CASSQLRDGRTQETQYF,TGCGCCAGCAGCCAACTTAGGGACGGCCGGACCCAAGAGACCCAGTACTTC
TRBJ2-6,few,TRBV28,.,CASSLSRAGANVLTF,TGTGCCAGCAGTTTAAGCAGGGCTGGGGCCAACGTCCTGACTTTC
TRBJ2-7,.,TRBV12-3/TRBV12-4,.,CASSPGRLEQYF,TGTGCCAGCAGCCCGGGGAGGCTTGAGCAGTACTTC
TRBJ2-3,.,TRBV5-1,TRBD2,CASSLTGTSGSGTDTQYF,TGCGCCAGCAGCTTAACCGGGACTAGCGGGAGTGGGACAGATACGCAGTATTTT
TRBJ2-1,few,TRBV7-6,TRBD2,CASSVTSGPFYNEQFF,TGTGCCAGCAGCGTAACTAGCGGACCTTTCTACAATGAGCAGTTCTTC
TRBJ2-2,few,TRBV6-2/TRBV6-3,.,CASSEGIVTGELFF,TGTGCCAGCAGTGAGGGTATCGTCACCGGGGAGCTGTTTTTT
TRBJ2-3,.,TRBV25-1,TRBD2,CASSEGEGIEDTQYF,TGTGCCAGCAGTGAAGGGGAGGGGATTGAAGATACGCAGTATTTT
TRBJ2-1,.,TRBV28,TRBD1,CASSGQGLSNEQFF,TGTGCCAGCAGTGGACAGGGGTTGTCGAATGAGCAGTTCTTC
TRBJ2-3,few,TRBV7-3,.,CASSLEPRVSDTQYF,TGTGCCAGCAGCTTGGAGCCTCGGGTCTCAGATACGCAGTATTTT
TRBJ2-3,.,TRBV5-1,TRBD2,CASSLAPAGGTDTQYF,TGCGCCAGCAGCTTGGCCCCAGCGGGAGGCACAGATACGCAGTATTTT
TRBJ1-1,many,TRBV12-3/TRBV12-4,TRBD1,CASRYGQGTEAFF,TGTGCCAGCAGATATGGACAGGGCACTGAAGCTTTCTTT
TRBJ2-2,few,TRBV4-1,.,CASSQDGRGPNTGELFF,TGCGCCAGCAGCCAAGATGGCAGAGGGCCGAACACCGGGGAGCTGTTTTTT
TRBJ1-6,few,TRBV21-1,.,CASSKEQGLNSPLHF,TGTGCCAGCAGCAAAGAACAGGGTTTGAATTCACCCCTCCACTTT
TRBJ2-1,few,TRBV12-3/TRBV12-4,TRBD2,CASRGTTSARNEQFF,TGTGCCAGCAGGGGTACGACTAGCGCAAGGAATGAGCAGTTCTTC